This TCR beta chain was captured in a study of response to subunit inactivated influenza vaccine. A few counts support this clonotype. Its target is not known. The study, taken as a whole, reports: Authors suggested each seasonal influenza vaccination recruits few new T cells.

TCRdb analysed the RT-PCR reads with MiXCR anew, one entry per CDR3 protein. The sample carries approximately 700,000 distinct CDR3 sequences, about 15% recorded once. The material sequenced was PBMCs from blood, taken 14 to 15 days before vaccination. This receptor was identified in a man aged 45-65 years who received an inactivated influenza vaccine.

CDR3 in DNA: TGTGCCAGCAGTCTGAGGAAAACGGCTGAAGCTTTCTTT. Encoded protein: CASSLRKTAEAFF. V is TRBV6-1 and J is TRBJ1-1; D call uncertain. The germline V gene encodes CDR1 MNHNS and CDR2 SASEGT. The V and J ends lost 5 bases and 6 bases respectively, with 13 bases between them. The CDR3 is made up of 13 amino acids.